This note documents a single T cell receptor beta chain sequence. No antigen is known for it. The sample belongs to a study of T cell repertoires in cytomegalovirus infection. Overall study results and limits: CMV-specific TCR beta clonotypes restricted by HLA-C dominated the ex vivo response.

The CDR3 contains 15 residues. Trimming pared 3 bases from V and 6 bases from J, leaving 17 bases between. Using its own MiXCR run on the reads, TCRdb lists one record per CDR3 protein. The table shows about 570,000 distinct CDR3 sequences, with approximately 40% occurring only once. The sequence came from a human donor in good health (CMV status not recorded). Some clones in this sample may be carry-over from other donors' samples. The sequences come from cultured PBMCs, collected from culture after CMV antigen stimulation. The chain joins TRBV12-3 or TRBV12-4 to TRBJ1-2, with a tentative D call TRBD1 (5 bases). In DNA form, the CDR3 reads TGTGCCAGCAGTTTCGGGCAGGGATATATTGATGGCTACACCTTC. Amino acids: CASSFGQGYIDGYTF.